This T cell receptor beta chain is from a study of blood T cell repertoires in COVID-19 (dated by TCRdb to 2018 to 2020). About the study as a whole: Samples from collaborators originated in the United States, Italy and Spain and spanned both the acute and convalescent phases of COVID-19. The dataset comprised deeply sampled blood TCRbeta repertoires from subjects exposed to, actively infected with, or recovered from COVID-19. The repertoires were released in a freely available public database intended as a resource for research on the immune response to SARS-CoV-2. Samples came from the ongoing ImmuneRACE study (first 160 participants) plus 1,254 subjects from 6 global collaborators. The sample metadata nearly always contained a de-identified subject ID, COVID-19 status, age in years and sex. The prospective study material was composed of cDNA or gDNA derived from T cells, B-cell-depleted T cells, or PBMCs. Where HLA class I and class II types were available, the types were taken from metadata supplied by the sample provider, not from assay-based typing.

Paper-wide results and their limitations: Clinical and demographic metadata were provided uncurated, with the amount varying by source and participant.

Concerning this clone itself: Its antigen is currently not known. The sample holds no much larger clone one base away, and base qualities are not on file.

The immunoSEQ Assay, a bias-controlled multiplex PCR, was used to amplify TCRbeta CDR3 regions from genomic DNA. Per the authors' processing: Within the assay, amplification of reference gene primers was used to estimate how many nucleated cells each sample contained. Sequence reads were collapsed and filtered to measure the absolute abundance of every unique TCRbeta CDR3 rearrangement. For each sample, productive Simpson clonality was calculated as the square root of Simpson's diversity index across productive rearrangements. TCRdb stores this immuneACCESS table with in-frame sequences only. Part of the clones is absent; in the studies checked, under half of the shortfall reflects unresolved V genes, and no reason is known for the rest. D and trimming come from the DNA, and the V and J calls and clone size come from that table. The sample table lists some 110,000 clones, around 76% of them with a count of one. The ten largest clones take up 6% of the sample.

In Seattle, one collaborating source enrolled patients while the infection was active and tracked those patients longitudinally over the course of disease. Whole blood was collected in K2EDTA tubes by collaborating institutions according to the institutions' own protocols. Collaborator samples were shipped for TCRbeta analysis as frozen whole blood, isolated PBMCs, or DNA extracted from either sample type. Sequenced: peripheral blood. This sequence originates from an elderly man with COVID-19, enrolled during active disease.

The nucleotide sequence reads as follows: TGTGCCAGCAGTTACAGGGCCCGAAAACTGTTTTTT. Its translation reads: CASSYRARKLFF. The chain is made from TRBV12-3 or TRBV12-4 and TRBJ1-4; TRBD1 might be the D gene, on 6 matching bases. Reading from cysteine to phenylalanine, the CDR3 counts 12 amino acids. Only the CDR3 region is kept as DNA, spanning 36 bases read in frame from base 1. A distance of 10 bases separates the germline ends of V and J, which lose 4 bases and 10 bases respectively.